Shown below are 6 T cell receptor beta chains from a single sample sequenced in a study of CD8 T cells in Susac syndrome. An amount of RNA that ranged from roughly 0.5 to 1 ug was reverse transcribed with random hexamers. A single record per CDR3 protein comes from TCRdb applying MiXCR to the immunoSEQ multiplex PCR reads. The sample contains about 300,000 distinct CDR3 sequences, about 91% of which appear only once. The material sequenced was CD8+ T cells from PBMCs. The receptor set was obtained from a human donor with multiple sclerosis.

This chain connects TRBV29-1 to TRBJ2-1; 7 positions agree with TRBD1. Germline V gene data show CDR1 as SQVTM and CDR2 as ANQGSEA. V trimming: 0 bases; J trimming: 6 bases; junction bases outside the gene matches: 8. CDR3 length: 15 amino acids. The CDR3 region has the DNA TGCAGCGTTGAAGACGACAGGGATATTGTCAATGAGCAGTTCTTC. Protein product: CSVEDDRDIVNEQFF.

The chain links TRBV25-1 to TRBJ2-2, with D maybe TRBD2 (6 bases). This CDR3 comprises 13 residues. Germline V lookup: CDR1 MGHDK, CDR2 SYGVNS. Trimming removed 4 bases from V and 7 bases from J, with 10 bases in between. The CDR3 nucleotides read TGTGCCAGCAGTGCCGGGCGGGGCGGGGAGCTGTTTTTT. It codes for CASSAGRGGELFF.

The genes are TRBV27 and TRBJ2-1, with D tentatively TRBD1 or TRBD2 (6 bases each). CDR3 size: 12 residues. V was shortened by 6 bases and J by 11 bases, with 14 bases between the two germline ends. Germline CDR1 is MNHEY and CDR2 is SMNVEV (reference sequence). The CDR3 loop reads CASREGGTQQFF. The CDR3 DNA sequence: TGTGCCAGCAGAGAAGGGGGGACTCAGCAGTTCTTC.

The chain uses TRBV3-1 and TRBJ2-7; 10 bases map to TRBD2. Germline loops: CDR1 LGHDT, CDR2 YNNKEL (reference sequence). This CDR3 comprises 16 residues. With 4 bases clipped from V and 7 bases from J, the junction kept 13 bases outside the gene matches. The CDR3, as DNA: TGTGCCAGCAGCCCATTCCCGGGACTAGCGAGTGAAGAGCAGTACTTC. It yields the protein CASSPFPGLASEEQYF.

The chain recombines TRBV9 with TRBJ2-5; tentatively, D is TRBD2 (5 bases). Germline V gene data show CDR1 as SGDLS and CDR2 as YYNGEE. Trimming stripped 0 bases from V and 5 bases from J, with 14 bases between. The CDR3 runs to 15 residues. CDR3 sequence reads: CASSVEVGSRETQYF. CDR3 nucleotide sequence: TGTGCCAGCAGCGTAGAGGTGGGGAGCAGGGAGACCCAGTACTTC.

The chain carries TRBV6-4 and TRBJ2-5, with 9 bases aligning to TRBD1. Germline V lookup: CDR1 MRHNA, CDR2 SNTAGT. The V and J ends lost 2 bases and 4 bases, in that order; junction bases with no gene match: 8. This CDR3 contains 16 residues. The CDR3 sequence is CASSDNPGQGRETQYF. The CDR3 region has the DNA TGTGCCAGCAGTGACAACCCCGGACAGGGGCGAGAGACCCAGTACTTC.